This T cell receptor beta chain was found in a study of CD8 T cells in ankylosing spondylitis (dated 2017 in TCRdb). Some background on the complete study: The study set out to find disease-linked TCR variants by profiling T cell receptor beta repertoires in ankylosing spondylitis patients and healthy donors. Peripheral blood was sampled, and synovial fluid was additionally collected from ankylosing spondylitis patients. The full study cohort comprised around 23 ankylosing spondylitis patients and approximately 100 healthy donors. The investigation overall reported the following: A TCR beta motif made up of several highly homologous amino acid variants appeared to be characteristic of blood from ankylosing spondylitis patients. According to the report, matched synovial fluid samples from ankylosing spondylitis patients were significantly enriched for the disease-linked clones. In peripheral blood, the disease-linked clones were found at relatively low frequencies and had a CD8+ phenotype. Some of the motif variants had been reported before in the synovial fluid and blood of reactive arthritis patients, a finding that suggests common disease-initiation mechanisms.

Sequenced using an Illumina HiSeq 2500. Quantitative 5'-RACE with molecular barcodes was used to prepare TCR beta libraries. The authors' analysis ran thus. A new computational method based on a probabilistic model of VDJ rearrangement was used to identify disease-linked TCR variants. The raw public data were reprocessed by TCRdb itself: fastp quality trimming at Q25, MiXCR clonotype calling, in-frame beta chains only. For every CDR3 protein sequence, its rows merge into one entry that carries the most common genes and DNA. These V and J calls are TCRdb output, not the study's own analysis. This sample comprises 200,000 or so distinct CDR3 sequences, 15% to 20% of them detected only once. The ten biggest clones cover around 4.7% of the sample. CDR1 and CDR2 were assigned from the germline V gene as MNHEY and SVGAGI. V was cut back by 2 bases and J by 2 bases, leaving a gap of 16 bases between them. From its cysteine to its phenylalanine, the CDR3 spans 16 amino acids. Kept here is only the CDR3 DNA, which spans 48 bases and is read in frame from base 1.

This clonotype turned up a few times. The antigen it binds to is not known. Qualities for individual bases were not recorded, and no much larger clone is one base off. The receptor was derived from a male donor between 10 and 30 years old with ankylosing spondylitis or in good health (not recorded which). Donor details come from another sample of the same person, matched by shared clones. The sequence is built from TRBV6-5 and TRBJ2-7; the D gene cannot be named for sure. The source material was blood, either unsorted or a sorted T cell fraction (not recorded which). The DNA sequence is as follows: TGTGCCAGCAGTTACCGGGCAAGCCCCCCTACCTACGAGCAGTACTTC. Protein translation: CASSYRASPPTYEQYF.